The rows below give T cell receptor beta chains drawn from one sample of a study of vaccination and CD4 T cells after COVID-19. Antigen specificity for these receptors is unknown. TCRdb independently ran MiXCR on the PCR reads; one entry per CDR3 protein. The data show roughly 5,300 distinct CDR3 sequences, nearly 35% seen once. The sequencing sample was made of CD4+ T cells from blood, cultured in vitro. These TCRs come from a human donor in good health. The CDR3 runs from the conserved cysteine through the conserved F or W. The D gene is left open where the match is weak. Clone size is not always given. Where it is, it says once, few, many or a class for expanded clones.

TRBJ1-1	NA	NA	TRBV6-5	TGTGCCAGCAGTTACTCGAACCGCCCCGAGGGGGAAGCTTTCTTT	CASSYSNRPEGEAFF
TRBJ2-3	few	TRBD2	TRBV6-4	TGTGCCAGCAGTGAAGCGGGGGGCACAGATACGCAGTATTTT	CASSEAGGTDTQYF
TRBJ1-2	few	TRBD1	TRBV6-4	TGTGCCAGCACCGGGCCGGGACAGGGGAAAACTAACTATCGCTACACCTTC	CASTGPGQGKTNYRYTF
TRBJ2-2	few	TRBD2	TRBV27	TGTGCCAGCCTAGACGGGACTAGCGGCACCGGGGAGCTGTTTTTT	CASLDGTSGTGELFF
TRBJ1-1	NA	NA	TRBV29-1	TGCAGCGTTGGGCAGGGCAACACTGAAGCTTTCTTT	CSVGQGNTEAFF
TRBJ1-2	NA	NA	TRBV19	TGTGCCAGTAGTATTGCTCCCGGGATTGCAAGTCAGGGCTACACCTTC	CASSIAPGIASQGYTF
TRBJ1-2	NA	NA	TRBV7-9	TGTGCCAGCAGCGCTGGAAGTCACTATGGCTACACCTTC	CASSAGSHYGYTF
TRBJ2-3	few	NA	TRBV5-4	TGTGCCAGCAGCCTCCAGGGGTTAGATACGCAGTATTTT	CASSLQGLDTQYF
TRBJ2-4	NA	NA	TRBV6-7	TGTGCCAGCAGTTACCCCCTGACCAAAAACATTCAGTACTTC	CASSYPLTKNIQYF
TRBJ2-3	few	TRBD2	TRBV6-4	TGTGCCAGCAGTGATCTAGCGGGGAGCACAGATACGCAGTATTTT	CASSDLAGSTDTQYF
TRBJ1-1	once	NA	TRBV5-4	TGTGCCAGCGAGACGATGACAGGTCGGGGCACTGAAGCTTTCTTT	CASETMTGRGTEAFF
TRBJ2-7	NA	NA	TRBV6-1	TGTGCCAGCAGTCCCTGGGACCCGTTCTACGAGCAGTACTTC	CASSPWDPFYEQYF
TRBJ2-3	NA	TRBD1	TRBV6-1	TGTGCCATCAGTGTACAGGGGTACACAGATACGCAGTATTTT	CAISVQGYTDTQYF
TRBJ2-1	few	NA	TRBV6-1	TGTGCCAGCAGAGAACAGGGTTCAGGCTCCTACAATGAGCAGTTCTTC	CASREQGSGSYNEQFF
TRBJ1-6	NA	NA	TRBV14	TGTGCCAGCAGGAAAGCCGGGGCCAATCCACCCCTCCACTTT	CASRKAGANPPLHF
TRBJ2-6	few	TRBD1	TRBV19	TGTGCCAGTAGTCTCAAGACAGGGGCCCGGTCTGGGGCCAACGTCCTGACTTTC	CASSLKTGARSGANVLTF
TRBJ1-2	few	NA	TRBV27	TGTGCCAGCAGTTTATTAGGCATCAATGGCTACACCTTC	CASSLLGINGYTF
TRBJ1-6	NA	NA	TRBV3-1	TGTGCCAGCAGCCAAGAATTAGGGTATTCACCCCTCCACTTT	CASSQELGYSPLHF